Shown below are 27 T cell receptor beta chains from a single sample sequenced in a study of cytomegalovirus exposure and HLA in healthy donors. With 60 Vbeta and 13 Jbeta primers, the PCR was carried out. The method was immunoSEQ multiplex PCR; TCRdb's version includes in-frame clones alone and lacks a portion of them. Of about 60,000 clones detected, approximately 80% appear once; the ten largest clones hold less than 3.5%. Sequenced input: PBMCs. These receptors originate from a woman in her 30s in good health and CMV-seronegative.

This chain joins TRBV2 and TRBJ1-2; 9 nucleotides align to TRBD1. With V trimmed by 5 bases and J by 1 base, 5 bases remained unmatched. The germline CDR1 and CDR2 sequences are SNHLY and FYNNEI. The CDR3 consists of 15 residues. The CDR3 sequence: CASSQEDRGNYGYTF. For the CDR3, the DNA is TGTGCCAGCAGTCAAGAGGACAGGGGTAACTATGGCTACACCTTC.

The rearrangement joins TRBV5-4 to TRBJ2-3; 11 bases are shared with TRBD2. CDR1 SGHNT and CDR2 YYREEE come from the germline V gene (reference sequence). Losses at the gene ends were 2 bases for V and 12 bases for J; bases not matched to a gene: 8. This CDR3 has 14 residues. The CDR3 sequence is CASSFGASGGPQYF. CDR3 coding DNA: TGTGCCAGCAGCTTCGGCGCTAGCGGGGGGCCCCAGTATTTT.

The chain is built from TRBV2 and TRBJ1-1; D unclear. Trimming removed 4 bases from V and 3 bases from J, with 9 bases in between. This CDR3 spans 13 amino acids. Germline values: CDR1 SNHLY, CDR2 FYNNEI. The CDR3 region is CASSGQADTEAFF. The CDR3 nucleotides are TGTGCCAGCAGTGGACAAGCTGACACTGAAGCTTTCTTT.

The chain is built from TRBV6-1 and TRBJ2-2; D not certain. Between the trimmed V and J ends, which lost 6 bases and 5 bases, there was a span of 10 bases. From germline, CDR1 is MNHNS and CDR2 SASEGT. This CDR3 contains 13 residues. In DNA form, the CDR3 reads TGTGCCAGCAGGCAAAGGAGTACCGGGGAGCTGTTTTTT. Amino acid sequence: CASRQRSTGELFF.

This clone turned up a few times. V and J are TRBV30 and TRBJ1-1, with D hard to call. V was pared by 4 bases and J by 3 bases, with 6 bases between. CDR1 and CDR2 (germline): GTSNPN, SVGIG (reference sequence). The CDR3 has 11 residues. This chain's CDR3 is CAWIYDTEAFF. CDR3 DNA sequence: TGTGCCTGGATTTATGACACTGAAGCTTTCTTT.

The CDR3 bases are TGTGCCTGGACGGACAGGGGGGACTATGGCTACACCTTC. Protein product: CAWTDRGDYGYTF. The chain recombines TRBV30 with TRBJ1-2, with 10 bases aligning to TRBD1. CDR1 and CDR2 from the germline V gene are GTSNPN and SVGIG (reference sequence). The junction had 2 bases not matched to a gene; V was cut back by 4 bases and J by 3 bases. CDR3 size: 13 residues.

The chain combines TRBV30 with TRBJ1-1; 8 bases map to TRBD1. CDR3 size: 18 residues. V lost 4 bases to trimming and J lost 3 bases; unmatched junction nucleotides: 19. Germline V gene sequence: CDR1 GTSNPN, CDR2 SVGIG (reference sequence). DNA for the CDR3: TGTGCCTGGATTTACACCGGGATCTGGACAGGGAGGGACACTGAAGCTTTCTTT. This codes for CAWIYTGIWTGRDTEAFF.

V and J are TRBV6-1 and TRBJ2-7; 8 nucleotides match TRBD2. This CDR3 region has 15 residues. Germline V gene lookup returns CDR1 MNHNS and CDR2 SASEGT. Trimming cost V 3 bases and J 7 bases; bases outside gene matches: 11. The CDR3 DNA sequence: TGTGCCAGCAGTGACCCAAGCGGGGGACTTTGGGAGCAGTACTTC. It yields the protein CASSDPSGGLWEQYF.

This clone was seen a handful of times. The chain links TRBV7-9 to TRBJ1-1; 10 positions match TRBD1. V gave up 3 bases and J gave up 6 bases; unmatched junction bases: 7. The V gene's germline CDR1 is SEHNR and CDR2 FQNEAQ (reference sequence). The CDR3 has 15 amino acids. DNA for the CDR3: TGTGCCAGCAGCTTTACAGGACAGGGGGTATCTGAAGCTTTCTTT. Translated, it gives CASSFTGQGVSEAFF.

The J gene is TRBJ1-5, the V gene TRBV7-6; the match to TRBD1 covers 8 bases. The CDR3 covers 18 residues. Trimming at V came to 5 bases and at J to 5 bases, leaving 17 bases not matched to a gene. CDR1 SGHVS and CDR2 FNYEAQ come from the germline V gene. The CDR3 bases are TGTGCCAGCAGCCCCGGACAGGGTACGGGGGTAGGCCATCAGCCCCAGCATTTT. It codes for CASSPGQGTGVGHQPQHF. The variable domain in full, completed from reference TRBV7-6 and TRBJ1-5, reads GAGVSQSPRYKVTKRGQDVALRCDPISGHVSLYWYRQALGQGPEFLTYFNYEAQQDKSGLPNDRFSAERPEGSISTLTIQRTEQRDSAMYRCASSPGQGTGVGHQPQHFGDGTRLSIL.

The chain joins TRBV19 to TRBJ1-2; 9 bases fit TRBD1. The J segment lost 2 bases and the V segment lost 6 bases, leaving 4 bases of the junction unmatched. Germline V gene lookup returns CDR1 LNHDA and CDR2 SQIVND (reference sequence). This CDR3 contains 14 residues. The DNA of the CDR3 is TGTGCCAGTAGGGGGACAGGGACCAACTATGGCTACACCTTC. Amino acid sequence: CASRGTGTNYGYTF.

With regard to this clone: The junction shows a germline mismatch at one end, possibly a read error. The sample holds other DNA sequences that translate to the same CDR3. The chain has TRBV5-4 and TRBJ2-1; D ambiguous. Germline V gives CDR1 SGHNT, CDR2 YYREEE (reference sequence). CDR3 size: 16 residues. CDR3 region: CASSLGVSLSYNEQFF. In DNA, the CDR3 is TGTGCCAGTAGCTTGGGCGTTTCACTCTCCTACAATGAGCAGTTCTTC.

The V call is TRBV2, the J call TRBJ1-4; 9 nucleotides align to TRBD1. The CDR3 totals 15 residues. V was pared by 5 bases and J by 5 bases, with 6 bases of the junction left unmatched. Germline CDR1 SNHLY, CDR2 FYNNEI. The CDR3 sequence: CASSSLGTGNEKLFF. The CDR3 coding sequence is TGTGCCAGCAGTTCGCTGGGGACAGGGAATGAAAAACTGTTTTTT.

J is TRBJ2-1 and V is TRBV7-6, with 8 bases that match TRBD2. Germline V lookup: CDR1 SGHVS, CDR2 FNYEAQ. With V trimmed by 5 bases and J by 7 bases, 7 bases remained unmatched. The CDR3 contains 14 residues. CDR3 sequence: CASSQSTSANEQFF. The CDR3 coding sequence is TGTGCCAGCAGCCAATCGACTAGCGCAAATGAGCAGTTCTTC.

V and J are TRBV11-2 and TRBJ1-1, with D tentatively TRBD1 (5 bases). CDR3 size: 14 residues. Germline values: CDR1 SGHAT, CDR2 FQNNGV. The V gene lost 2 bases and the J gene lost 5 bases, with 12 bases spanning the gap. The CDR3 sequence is CASSLKGAVTEAFF. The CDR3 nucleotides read TGTGCCAGCAGCTTAAAAGGGGCTGTGACTGAAGCTTTCTTT.

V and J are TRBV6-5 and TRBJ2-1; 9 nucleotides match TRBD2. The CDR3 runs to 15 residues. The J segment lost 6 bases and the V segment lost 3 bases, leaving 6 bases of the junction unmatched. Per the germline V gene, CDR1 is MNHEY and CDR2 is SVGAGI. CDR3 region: CASSYGNSGGNEQFF. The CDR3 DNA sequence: TGTGCCAGCAGTTATGGGAATAGCGGGGGCAATGAGCAGTTCTTC.

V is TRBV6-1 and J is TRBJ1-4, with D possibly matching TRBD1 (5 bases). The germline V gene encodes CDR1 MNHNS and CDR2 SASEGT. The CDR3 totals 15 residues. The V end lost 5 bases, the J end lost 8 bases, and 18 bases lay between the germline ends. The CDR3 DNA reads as TGTGCCAGCAGTTCAGCGGGTGGGGGTGGCGAAAAACTGTTTTTT. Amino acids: CASSSAGGGGEKLFF.

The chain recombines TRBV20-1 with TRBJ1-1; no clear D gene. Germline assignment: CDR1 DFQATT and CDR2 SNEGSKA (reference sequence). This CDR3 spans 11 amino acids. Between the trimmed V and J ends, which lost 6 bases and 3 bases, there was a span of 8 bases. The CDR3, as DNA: TGCAGTGCCCCGTCGGACACTGAAGCTTTCTTT. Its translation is CSAPSDTEAFF.

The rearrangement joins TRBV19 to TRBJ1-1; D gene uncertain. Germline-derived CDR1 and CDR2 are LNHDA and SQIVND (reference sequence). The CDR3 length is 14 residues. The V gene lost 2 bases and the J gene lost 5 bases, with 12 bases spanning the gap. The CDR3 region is CASSIRAGGTEAFF. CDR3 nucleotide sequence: TGTGCCAGTAGTATAAGGGCAGGCGGGACTGAAGCTTTCTTT.

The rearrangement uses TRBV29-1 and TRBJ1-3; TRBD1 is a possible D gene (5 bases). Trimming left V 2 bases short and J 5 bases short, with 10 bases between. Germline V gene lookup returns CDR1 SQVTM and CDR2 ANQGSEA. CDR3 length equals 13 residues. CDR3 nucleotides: TGCAGCGTTGAATCCCAGGGTCGAAACACCATATATTTT. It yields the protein CSVESQGRNTIYF.

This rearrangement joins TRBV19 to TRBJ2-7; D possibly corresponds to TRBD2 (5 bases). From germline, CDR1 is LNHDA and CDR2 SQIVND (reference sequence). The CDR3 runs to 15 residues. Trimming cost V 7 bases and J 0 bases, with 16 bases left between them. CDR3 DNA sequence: TGTGCCAGTACCTTGGGAGCGGTTAACTCCTACGAGCAGTACTTC. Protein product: CASTLGAVNSYEQYF.

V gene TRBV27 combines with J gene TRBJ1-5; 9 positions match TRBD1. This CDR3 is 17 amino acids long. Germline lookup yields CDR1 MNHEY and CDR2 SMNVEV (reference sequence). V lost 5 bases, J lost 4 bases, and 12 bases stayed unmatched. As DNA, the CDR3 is TGTGCCAGCAGTCCTGGACAGGGGAGCCCTCAAAATCAGCCCCAGCATTTT. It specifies CASSPGQGSPQNQPQHF.

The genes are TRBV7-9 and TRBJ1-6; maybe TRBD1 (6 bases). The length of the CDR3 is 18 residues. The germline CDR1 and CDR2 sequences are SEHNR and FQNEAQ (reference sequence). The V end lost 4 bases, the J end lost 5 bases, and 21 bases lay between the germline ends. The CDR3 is CASSSGAWGLRDNSPLHF. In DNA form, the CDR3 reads TGTGCCAGCAGCTCAGGCGCTTGGGGGCTCCGGGATAATTCACCCCTCCACTTT.

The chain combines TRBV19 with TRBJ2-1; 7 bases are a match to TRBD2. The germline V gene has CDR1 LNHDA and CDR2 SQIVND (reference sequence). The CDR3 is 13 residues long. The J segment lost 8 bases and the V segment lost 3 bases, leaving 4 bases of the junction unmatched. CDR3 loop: CASSISGGDEQFF. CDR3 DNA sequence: TGTGCCAGTAGTATTAGTGGGGGGGATGAGCAGTTCTTC.

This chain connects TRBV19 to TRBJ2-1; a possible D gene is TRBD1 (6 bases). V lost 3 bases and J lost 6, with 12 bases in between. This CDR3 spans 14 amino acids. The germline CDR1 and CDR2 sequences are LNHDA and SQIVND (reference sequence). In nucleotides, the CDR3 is TGTGCCAGTAGTATTGTGGCAGGGGTCAATGAGCAGTTCTTC. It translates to CASSIVAGVNEQFF.

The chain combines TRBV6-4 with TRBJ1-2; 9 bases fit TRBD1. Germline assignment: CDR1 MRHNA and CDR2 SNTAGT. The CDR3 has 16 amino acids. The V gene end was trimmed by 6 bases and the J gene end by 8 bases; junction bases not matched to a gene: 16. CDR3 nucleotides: TGTGCCAGCAGCCCCGAAGGGGGACAGGGAGTAGGGGGCTACACCTTC. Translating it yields CASSPEGGQGVGGYTF.

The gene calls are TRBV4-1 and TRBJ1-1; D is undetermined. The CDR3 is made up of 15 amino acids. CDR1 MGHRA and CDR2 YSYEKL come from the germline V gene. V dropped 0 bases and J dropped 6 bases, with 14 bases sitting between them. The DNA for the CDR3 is TGCGCCAGCAGCCAAGATCGGGAAGGGAATCCTGAAGCTTTCTTT. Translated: CASSQDREGNPEAFF.